These 3 T cell receptor beta chains share one sample of origin, sequenced in a study of graft-versus-host responses after intestinal transplantation. The antigens of these receptors remain unknown. TCRdb's copy holds only in-frame clones and misses some; the assay was immunoSEQ multiplex PCR. The data show 60,000 to 75,000 clones, roughly 90% seen once. This material consisted of unstimulated CD8+ T cells sorted from spleen or lymph node cells, taken before intestinal transplant. Receptor source: a human donor who received an intestinal transplant.

The gene calls are TRBV9 and TRBJ1-2, with TRBD1 matching over 8 bases. Germline values: CDR1 SGDLS, CDR2 YYNGEE. Trimming cost V 2 bases and J 0 bases; bases outside gene matches: 9. The CDR3 runs 17 residues. The CDR3 sequence is CASSVAGQARPNYGYTF. The CDR3 DNA reads as TGTGCCAGCAGCGTGGCGGGACAGGCCCGACCTAACTATGGCTACACCTTC.

This chain uses TRBV28 with TRBJ2-5, with a weak D call TRBD1 (5 bases). There are 14 residues in the CDR3. Germline CDR1 and CDR2: MDHEN and SYDVKM. The germline V and J ends were trimmed by 6 bases and 2 bases, with 13 bases remaining between them. The CDR3 loop reads CASREDREQETQYF. The CDR3 DNA is TGTGCCAGCAGGGAAGACAGAGAGCAAGAGACCCAGTACTTC.

The gene calls are TRBV28 and TRBJ2-1, with 11 bases matching TRBD2. Trimming took 4 bases from V and 5 from J; bases not matched to a gene: 10. This CDR3 is built from 17 residues. Germline-derived CDR1 and CDR2 are MDHEN and SYDVKM. CDR3 DNA sequence: TGTGCCAGCAGTTCACCTATAGCGGGAGGGCCCCACAATGAGCAGTTCTTC. Translated: CASSSPIAGGPHNEQFF.